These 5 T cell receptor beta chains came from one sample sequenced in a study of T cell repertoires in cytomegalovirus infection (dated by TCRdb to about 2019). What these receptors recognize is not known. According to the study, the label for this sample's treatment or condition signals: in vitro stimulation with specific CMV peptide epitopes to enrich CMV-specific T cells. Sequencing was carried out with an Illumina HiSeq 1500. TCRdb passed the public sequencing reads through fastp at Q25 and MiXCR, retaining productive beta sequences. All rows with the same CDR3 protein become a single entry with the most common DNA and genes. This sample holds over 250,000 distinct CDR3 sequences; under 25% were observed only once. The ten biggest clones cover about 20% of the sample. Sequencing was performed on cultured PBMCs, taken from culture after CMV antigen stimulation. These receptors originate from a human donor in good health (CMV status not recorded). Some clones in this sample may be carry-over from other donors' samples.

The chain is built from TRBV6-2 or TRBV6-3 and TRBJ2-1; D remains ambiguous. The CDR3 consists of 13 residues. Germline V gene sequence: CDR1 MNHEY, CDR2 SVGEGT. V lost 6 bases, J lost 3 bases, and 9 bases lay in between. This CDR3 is CASRNDHYNEQFF. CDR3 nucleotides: TGTGCCAGCAGGAATGATCACTACAATGAGCAGTTCTTC.

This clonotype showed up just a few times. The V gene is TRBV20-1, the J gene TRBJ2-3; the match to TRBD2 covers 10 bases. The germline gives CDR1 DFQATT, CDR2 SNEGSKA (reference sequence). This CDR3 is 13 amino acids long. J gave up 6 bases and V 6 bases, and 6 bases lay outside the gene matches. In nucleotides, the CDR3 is TGCAGTGCGGTAGCGGGAGGTCGGGATACGCAGTATTTT. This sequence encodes CSAVAGGRDTQYF.

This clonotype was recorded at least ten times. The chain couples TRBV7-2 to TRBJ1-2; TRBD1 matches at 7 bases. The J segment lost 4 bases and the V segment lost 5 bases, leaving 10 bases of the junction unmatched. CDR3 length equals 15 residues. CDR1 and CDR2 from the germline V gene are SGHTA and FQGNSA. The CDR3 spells CASSLNRGNRYGYTF. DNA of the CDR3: TGTGCCAGCAGCCTAAACAGGGGCAATCGCTATGGCTACACCTTC.

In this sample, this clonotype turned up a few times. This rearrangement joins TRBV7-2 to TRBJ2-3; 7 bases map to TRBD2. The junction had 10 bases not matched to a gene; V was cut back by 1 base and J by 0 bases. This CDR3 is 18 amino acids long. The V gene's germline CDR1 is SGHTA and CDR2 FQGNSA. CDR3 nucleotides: TGTGCCAGCAGCTTAGACTCGGCTAGCGGAGGAAGCACAGATACGCAGTATTTT. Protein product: CASSLDSASGGSTDTQYF.

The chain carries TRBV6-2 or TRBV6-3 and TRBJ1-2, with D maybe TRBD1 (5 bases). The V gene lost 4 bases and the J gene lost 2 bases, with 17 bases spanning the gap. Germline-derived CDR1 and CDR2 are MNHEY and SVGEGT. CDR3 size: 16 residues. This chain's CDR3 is CASSFEEGRPNYGYTF. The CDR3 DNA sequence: TGTGCCAGCAGTTTCGAGGAGGGGCGACCCAACTATGGCTACACCTTC.